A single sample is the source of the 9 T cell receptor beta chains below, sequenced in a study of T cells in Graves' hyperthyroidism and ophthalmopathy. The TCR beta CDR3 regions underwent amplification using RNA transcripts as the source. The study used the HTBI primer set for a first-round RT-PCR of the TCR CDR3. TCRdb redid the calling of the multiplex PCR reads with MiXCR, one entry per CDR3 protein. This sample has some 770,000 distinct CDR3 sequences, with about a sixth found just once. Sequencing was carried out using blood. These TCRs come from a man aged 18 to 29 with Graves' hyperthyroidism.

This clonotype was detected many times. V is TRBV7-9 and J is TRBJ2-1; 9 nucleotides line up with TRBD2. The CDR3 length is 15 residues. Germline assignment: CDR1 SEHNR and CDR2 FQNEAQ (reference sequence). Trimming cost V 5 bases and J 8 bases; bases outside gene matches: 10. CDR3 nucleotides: TGTGCCAGCAGCAAGACTAGCGGCCCCTTGGATGAGCAGTTCTTC. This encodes CASSKTSGPLDEQFF.

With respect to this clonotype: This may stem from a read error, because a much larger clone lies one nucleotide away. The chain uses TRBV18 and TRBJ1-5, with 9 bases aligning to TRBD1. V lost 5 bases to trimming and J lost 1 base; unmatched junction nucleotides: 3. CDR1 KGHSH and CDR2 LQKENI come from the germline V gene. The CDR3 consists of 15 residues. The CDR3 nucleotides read TGTGCCAGCTCATGGACAGGGGCGAGCAATCAGCCCCAGCATTTT. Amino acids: CASSWTGASNQPQHF.

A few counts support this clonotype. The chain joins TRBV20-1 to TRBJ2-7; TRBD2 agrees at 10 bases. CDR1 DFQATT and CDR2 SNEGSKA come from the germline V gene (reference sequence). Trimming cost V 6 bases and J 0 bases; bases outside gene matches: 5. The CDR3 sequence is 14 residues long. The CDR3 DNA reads TGCAGTGCGTCTCCTAGCGGGAGCTCCTACGAGCAGTACTTC. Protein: CSASPSGSSYEQYF.

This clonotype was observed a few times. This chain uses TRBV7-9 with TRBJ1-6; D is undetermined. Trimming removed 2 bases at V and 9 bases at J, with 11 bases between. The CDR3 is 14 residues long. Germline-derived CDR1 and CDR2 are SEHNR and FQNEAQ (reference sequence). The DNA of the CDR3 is TGTGCCAGCAGCTTATTGACCCCTCGTTCACCCCTCCACTTT. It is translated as CASSLLTPRSPLHF.

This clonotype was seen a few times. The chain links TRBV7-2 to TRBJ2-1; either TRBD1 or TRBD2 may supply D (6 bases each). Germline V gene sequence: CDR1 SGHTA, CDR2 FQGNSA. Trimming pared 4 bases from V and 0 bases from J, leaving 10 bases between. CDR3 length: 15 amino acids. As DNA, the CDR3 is TGTGCCAGCAGCTCGGGGGCCTACTCCTACAATGAGCAGTTCTTC. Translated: CASSSGAYSYNEQFF.

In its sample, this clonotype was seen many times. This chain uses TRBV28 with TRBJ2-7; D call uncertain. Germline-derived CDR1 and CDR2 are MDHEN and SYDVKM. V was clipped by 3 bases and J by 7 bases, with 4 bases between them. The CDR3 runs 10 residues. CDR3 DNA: TGTGCCAGCAGTTTTCGGGAGCAGTACTTC. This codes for CASSFREQYF.

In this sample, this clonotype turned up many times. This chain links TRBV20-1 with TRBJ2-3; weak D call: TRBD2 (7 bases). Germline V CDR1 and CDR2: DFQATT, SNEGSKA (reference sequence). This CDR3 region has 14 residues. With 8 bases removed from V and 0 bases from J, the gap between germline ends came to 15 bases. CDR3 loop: CSLGGQRSTDTQYF. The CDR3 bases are TGCAGTCTCGGGGGGCAGCGAAGCACAGATACGCAGTATTTT.

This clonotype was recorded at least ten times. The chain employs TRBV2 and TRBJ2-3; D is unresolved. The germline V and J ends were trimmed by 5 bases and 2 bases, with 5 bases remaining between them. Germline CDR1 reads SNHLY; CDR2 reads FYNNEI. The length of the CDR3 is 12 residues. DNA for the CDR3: TGTGCCAGCAGTTTACTCACAGATACGCAGTATTTT. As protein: CASSLLTDTQYF.

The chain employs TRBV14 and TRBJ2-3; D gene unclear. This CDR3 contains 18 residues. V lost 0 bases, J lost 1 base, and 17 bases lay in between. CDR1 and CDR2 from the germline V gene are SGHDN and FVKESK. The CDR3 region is CASSQDQRWRVGTDTQYF. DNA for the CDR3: TGTGCCAGCAGCCAAGACCAGAGGTGGAGAGTCGGCACAGATACGCAGTATTTT.